This T cell receptor beta chain stems from a study of early T cells in non-severe SARS-CoV-2 infection. Overall study context: Chains from this unsorted whole-blood bulk RNA could not be paired.

This clonotype was seen a handful of times. No antigen is known for it. The TCR library protocol attached unique molecular identifiers to the individual cDNA molecules. TCRdb re-derived calls from the 5' RACE reads in MiXCR, one entry per CDR3 protein. The sample has about 40,000 distinct CDR3 sequences, 5.8% seen once. The CDR3 totals 14 residues. The germline CDR1 and CDR2 sequences are KGHSH and LQKENI. V dropped 3 bases and J dropped 3 bases, with 12 bases sitting between them. Study-level points and caveats: In VDJdb matching, anti-spike CD8 responses were favored while private and CD4 specificities went missing.

The clonotype comes from an adult who was a healthcare worker with PCR-confirmed SARS-CoV-2 infection or an uninfected control (not recorded which). The rearrangement links TRBV18 to TRBJ2-7; D is tentatively TRBD1 or TRBD2 (5 bases each). Sequences were obtained from whole blood. Written as DNA, the CDR3 is TGTGCCAGCTCACCCAGGGACGGACACTACGAGCAGTACTTC. Its translation: CASSPRDGHYEQYF.